The entry below gives a single TCR beta chain sequence along with its context. This entry is derived from a study of T cell changes during pregnancy in multiple sclerosis. TCRdb keeps only in-frame clones here, not all; method: immunoSEQ multiplex PCR. The sample holds 90,000 or so clones; about 94% are singletons and the top ten take about 1.6%. Germline CDR1 and CDR2: MNHEY and SMNVEV (reference sequence). The length of the CDR3 is 16 residues. V lost 2 bases, J lost 7 bases, and 20 bases lay in between. This TCR came from a female donor in good health, enrolled as a control in a pregnancy study. Material: peripheral blood, obtained after pregnancy. J is TRBJ1-1 and V is TRBV27; the D gene is possibly TRBD1 (6 bases). This CDR3 reads CASSLLLAGGRGEAFF. The CDR3 bases are TGTGCCAGCAGTTTACTTTTAGCTGGGGGCCGGGGTGAAGCTTTCTTT.